This paragraph reports one T cell receptor (beta chain). The antigen remains undetermined. This specimen comes from a study of T cell responses to AZD1222 COVID-19 vaccine. Assay used: immunoSEQ multiplex PCR; TCRdb lists only in-frame clones, some missing. Among more than 150,000 clones listed, approximately 94% were seen once. CDR1 is SGHNT, CDR2 YENEEA, per germline. Trimming removed 0 bases at V and 2 bases at J, with 7 bases between. This CDR3 is built from 14 residues. The study, taken as a whole, reports: Baseline serostatus was positive in only six AZD1222 recipients.

The specimen comprised peripheral blood, sampled 28 days after the second AZD1222 dose. The rearrangement joins TRBV11-3 to TRBJ1-2, with D perhaps TRBD1 (5 bases). This sequence was found in an adult who received the AZD1222 COVID-19 vaccine. CDR3 sequence reads: CASSLDGTNYGYTF. The CDR3, as DNA: TGTGCCAGCAGCTTAGATGGGACGAACTATGGCTACACCTTC.